The 9 T cell receptor beta chains reported below all come from one sample, sequenced in a study of blood T cell repertoires in COVID-19 (dated by TCRdb to 2019 to 2021). Libraries were built with the immunoSEQ multiplex PCR assay. The clones in this table, taken by TCRdb from immuneACCESS, are in-frame only. Not every clone is retained; where verified, under half of the shortfall comes from an unresolved V gene, and the cause of the rest is unknown. This sample is represented by 60,000 to 80,000 clones; 88% of them were singletons. The ten largest clones capture approximately 4% of the sample. The sample taken for sequencing was peripheral blood. The receptors come from a human donor in a cohort sampled during active COVID-19.

The genes are TRBV13 and TRBJ1-3; D not resolved. Deletions cut 4 bases from V and 0 bases from J, with 13 bases between. The CDR3 length is 16 residues. Germline V gene lookup returns CDR1 PRHDT and CDR2 FYEKMQ (reference sequence). The chain's CDR3 is CASSSPTRDSGNTIYF. The CDR3 coding sequence is TGTGCCAGCAGCTCCCCCACACGGGACTCTGGAAACACCATATATTTT.

The genes are TRBV7-2 and TRBJ2-7, with D uncertain. Germline values: CDR1 SGHTA, CDR2 FQGNSA. The CDR3 totals 15 residues. V shed 1 base and J shed 0 bases, with 10 bases lying between them. The chain's CDR3 is CASSLESRSSYEQYF. The CDR3 DNA follows: TGTGCCAGCAGCTTAGAAAGTAGAAGCTCCTACGAGCAGTACTTC.

The rearrangement uses TRBV2 and TRBJ2-5, with D unresolved. This CDR3 contains 14 residues. The V end lost 7 bases, the J end lost 4 bases, and 16 bases lay between the germline ends. Germline V gene sequence: CDR1 SNHLY, CDR2 FYNNEI. The CDR3: CASKAVVTRETQYF. In nucleotides, the CDR3 is TGTGCCAGCAAGGCGGTAGTTACTCGAGAGACCCAGTACTTC.

The V call is TRBV27, the J call TRBJ2-3; D not resolved. Between the trimmed V and J ends, which lost 5 bases and 2 bases, there was a span of 14 bases. CDR1 and CDR2 from the germline V gene are MNHEY and SMNVEV (reference sequence). This CDR3 is built from 15 residues. The CDR3 loop is CASSRVLGHTDTQYF. As DNA, the CDR3 is TGTGCCAGCAGTCGGGTCCTAGGCCACACAGATACGCAGTATTTT.

Remarks on this clone: One end of the junction varies from germline; a read error may be responsible. This chain uses TRBV6-2 or TRBV6-3 with TRBJ1-5, with D tentatively TRBD1 (6 bases). CDR3 length: 14 residues. Germline CDR1 MNHEY, CDR2 SVGEGT. The CDR3 region is CASSSRQVHQPQHF. The CDR3 nucleotides read TGTGCCAGCAGTTCCCGACAGGTACATCAACCCCAGCATTTT.

This sequence joins TRBV7-2 and TRBJ2-7; D is unclear. Germline V CDR1 and CDR2: SGHTA, FQGNSA. CDR3 size: 12 residues. Trimming took off 3 bases at V and 6 bases at J, with 9 bases between the two ends. CDR3 sequence (DNA): TGTGCCAGCAGCTTTGGTAGCATCGAGCAGTACTTC. It yields the protein CASSFGSIEQYF.

The rearrangement links TRBV3-1 (or the pseudogene TRBV3-2) to TRBJ2-6; D remains unclear. V gave up 1 base and J gave up 2 bases, with 9 bases separating them. The CDR3 is made up of 16 amino acids. Germline-derived CDR1 and CDR2 are LGHDT and YNNKEL (reference sequence). The CDR3 is CASSQVATAGANVLTF. For the CDR3, the DNA is TGTGCCAGCAGCCAAGTTGCCACAGCTGGGGCCAACGTCCTGACTTTC.

CDR3 residues: CASSQDLAGVGGRKNIQYF. CDR3 sequence (DNA): TGTGCCAGCAGCCAAGATCTGGCTGGGGTGGGAGGGAGAAAAAACATTCAGTACTTC. The chain combines TRBV4-2 with TRBJ2-4; TRBD2 matches 7 bases. The CDR3 consists of 19 residues. Germline CDR1 and CDR2: LGHNA and YNFKEQ. The junction had 15 bases not matched to a gene; V was cut back by 0 bases and J by 4 bases.

The V gene is TRBV4-3, the J gene TRBJ2-1, with no clear D. V shed 0 bases and J shed 4 bases, with 16 bases lying between them. The V gene's germline CDR1 is LGHNA and CDR2 YSLEER. This CDR3 has 17 amino acids. The CDR3 is CASSQDPALPQYNEQFF. The CDR3, as DNA: TGCGCCAGCAGCCAAGATCCTGCTCTACCCCAATACAATGAGCAGTTCTTC.